Given below is one TCR beta chain in context. This clonotype has just a few counts. Its antigen is still unknown. One base away there is no much larger clone; base qualities are not given. Sequencing was performed on an Illumina NovaSeq 6000. TCRalpha and TCRbeta cDNA libraries were built by 5'RACE with constant-segment primers, adding sample barcodes and unique molecular identifiers. Trizol reagent was used to extract RNA from every sample. The libraries were amplified in two PCR steps, and the second step added a second sample barcode and Illumina TruSeq adapters. Sequencing of libraries was performed on an Illumina NovaSeq with 2 x 150 bp paired-end reads. Turning to the authors' computational methods: With migec v1.2.7, reads were demultiplexed and then collapsed into UMI-guided consensus sequences. Using mixcr v2.1.11, UMI consensuses were aligned to TRA and TRB V and J templates and then assembled into clonotypes. A clonotype was counted as expanded or contracted only when both edgeR and NoisET called the clonotype significant, with the noise models trained on biological replicates. For edgeR calls, the thresholds were a false discovery rate-adjusted p below 0.01 and a log2 fold-change of 1. As an exploratory analysis of dynamics, max-normalized trajectories of the 1000 most abundant clonotypes were examined with PCA combined with hierarchical clustering. The CD4 or CD8 phenotype of responding clones was assigned using the separately sequenced CD4+ and CD8+ repertoires. Using fastp at Q25 and MiXCR, TCRdb reprocessed the public reads and kept productive beta chains. Each record represents a unique CDR3 protein, reported with the most common genes and DNA among its rows. For this entry, the V and J calls and clone size follow TCRdb and not the study's own pipeline. The sample table holds fewer than 500,000 distinct CDR3 sequences, of which around a quarter were seen once. The ten biggest clones cover under 15% of the sample.

V is reduced by 5 bases and J by 2 bases, leaving a spacing of 13 bases between them. Its CDR3 holds 14 amino acids, cysteine through phenylalanine. Just CDR3 DNA is preserved here, 42 bases in frame from base 1. The germline V gene (reference sequence) yields SEHNR for CDR1 and FQNEAQ for CDR2. The data stem from a study of T-cell memory formation after mild COVID-19 (dated by TCRdb to 2020 to 2022). At the level of the whole study: TCR sequence clusters from the two donors were largely donor specific. Two young, previously healthy adult volunteers made up the cohort, one male and one female. In a couple of donors, T-cell clones that expanded and contracted after mild COVID-19 were tracked by sequencing TCRalpha and TCRbeta repertoires over time.

Beyond this particular receptor, the publication reports: The detection of some responding clones in pre-infection memory suggests that pre-existing cross-reactive memory T cells joined the SARS-CoV-2 response. The second-wave clones that peaked on day 37 were not confirmed to be SARS-CoV-2 specific. From day 15 to 85, contracting clones showed balanced CD4/CD8 phenotypes, whereas a second wave of clones that expanded from day 15 to 37 leaned towards CD4+. Contracting CD4+ clones were located mainly in the CM and EM memory subsets, whereas CD8+ clones were found to be enriched in EMRA. The study covered only a couple of mild cases, and larger cohorts including severe cases with pre-infection samples were considered necessary.

Ficoll-Paque density gradient centrifugation was the method used to isolate PBMCs. The chain is made from TRBV7-9 and TRBJ2-7; the D gene lacks a confident call. What was sequenced was PBMCs or a T cell subset sorted from them (not recorded which). The source is an adult woman who had mild COVID-19 (a few samples of this study predate the infection). The sample titles of this study are shuffled in the database, so cell type and time point are left out; the donor was told from shared clones. The CDR3 protein sequence reads: CASSQDTRPYEQYF. The DNA sequence follows: TGTGCCAGCAGCCAAGACACCCGGCCCTACGAGCAGTACTTC.